These 20 T cell receptor beta chains share one sample of origin, sequenced in a study of blood T cell repertoires in COVID-19. Profiling relied on immunoSEQ multiplex PCR, and the TCRdb table lists in-frame clones only, not all of them. The profile shows tens of thousands of clones, 65% to 80% of them singletons. Specimen: peripheral blood. The receptors derive from a man between 65 and 85 years old with acute or convalescent COVID-19.

The V gene is TRBV9, the J gene TRBJ1-1; D gene uncertain. Germline values: CDR1 SGDLS, CDR2 YYNGEE. The V end was cut by 6 bases, the J end by 6 bases, with 9 bases between. The CDR3 consists of 11 residues. The CDR3 DNA reads as TGTGCCAGCACCATCGGGGCTGAAGCTTTCTTT. Encoded protein: CASTIGAEAFF.

This clone was counted a few times. The CDR3 nucleotides are TGCGCCAGCAGCGCCGACCGGGACAGGGTTTCACCCCTCCACTTT. Translated, it gives CASSADRDRVSPLHF. The chain joins TRBV5-1 to TRBJ1-6; 9 nucleotides match TRBD1. V dropped 4 bases and J dropped 9; count of bases not matched to a gene: 8. The CDR3 runs 15 residues. The germline V gene encodes CDR1 SGHRS and CDR2 YFSETQ.

The chain couples TRBV6-2 or TRBV6-3 to TRBJ2-6, with D possibly matching TRBD1 (5 bases). The CDR3 covers 16 residues. Germline V lookup: CDR1 MNHEY, CDR2 SVGEGT. Deletions cut 6 bases from V and 1 base from J, with 13 bases between. The chain's CDR3 is CASSPTRVSGANVLTF. Here the CDR3 DNA reads TGTGCCAGCAGCCCAACCAGGGTTTCTGGGGCCAACGTCCTGACTTTC.

The rearrangement joins TRBV18 to TRBJ2-3, with D possibly being TRBD2 (5 bases). The CDR3 runs 18 residues. V lost 3 bases and J lost 2, with 21 bases in between. Germline V lookup: CDR1 KGHSH, CDR2 LQKENI. The CDR3 sequence: CASSPYTRAEVNTDTQYF. CDR3 nucleotide sequence: TGTGCCAGCTCACCGTATACCCGAGCGGAGGTGAACACAGATACGCAGTATTTT.

The chain is built from TRBV6-5 and TRBJ1-1; D may be TRBD1 (5 bases). CDR1 is MNHEY and CDR2 is SVGAGI in the germline V gene. Trimming pared 5 bases from V and 4 bases from J, leaving 8 bases between. The CDR3 runs 12 residues. Here the CDR3 reads CASSTGSTEAFF. CDR3 in DNA: TGTGCCAGCAGTACAGGAAGCACTGAAGCTTTCTTT.

This clone was observed a handful of times. The rearrangement uses TRBV5-1 and TRBJ2-3; TRBD1 agrees at 8 bases. CDR1 SGHRS and CDR2 YFSETQ come from the germline V gene. This CDR3 region has 16 residues. Trimming removed 3 bases from V and 3 bases from J; junction bases left unmatched: 9. The CDR3 sequence: CASSSLTGVGTDTQYF. In DNA, the CDR3 is TGCGCCAGCAGCTCTTTGACAGGGGTAGGAACAGATACGCAGTATTTT.

The count of this clone is one. This sequence joins TRBV14 and TRBJ2-1; TRBD1 matches 8 bases. Per germline, CDR1 SGHDN and CDR2 FVKESK. With 6 bases clipped from V and 6 bases from J, the junction kept 13 bases outside the gene matches. The length of the CDR3 is 16 residues. The CDR3 sequence is CASRPLTGASPNEQFF. CDR3 bases: TGTGCCAGCAGACCGCTGACAGGGGCCTCGCCCAATGAGCAGTTCTTC.

The chain links TRBV18 to TRBJ2-3; TRBD2 aligns across 11 bases. The CDR3 contains 18 residues. Germline V lookup: CDR1 KGHSH, CDR2 LQKENI. Trimming at V came to 1 base and at J to 2 bases, leaving 8 bases not matched to a gene. CDR3 residues: CASSPRASGGTLTDTQYF. The CDR3 nucleotides are TGTGCCAGCTCACCACGGGCTAGCGGGGGGACCCTCACAGATACGCAGTATTTT.

The chain links TRBV4-2 to TRBJ2-2; D remains ambiguous. This CDR3 has 13 amino acids. Looked up from germline, CDR1 is LGHNA and CDR2 is YNFKEQ. V lost 1 base and J 7 bases, leaving 7 bases between the germline ends. The CDR3 coding sequence is TGTGCCAGCAGCCAAGTTACCGGCGGGGAGCTGTTTTTT. It translates to CASSQVTGGELFF.

This clone is a singleton in its sample. The chain recombines TRBV30 with TRBJ1-1, with D maybe TRBD1 (6 bases). The germline gives CDR1 GTSNPN, CDR2 SVGIG (reference sequence). This CDR3 region has 14 residues. V lost 3 bases, J lost 0 bases, and 11 bases lay in between. The CDR3 protein is CAWRVHRVNTEAFF. CDR3 DNA: TGTGCCTGGAGGGTCCACAGGGTGAACACTGAAGCTTTCTTT.

The rearrangement links TRBV28 to TRBJ1-1; D may be TRBD1 (6 bases). The CDR3 runs to 14 residues. Trimming took 5 bases from V and 8 from J, leaving 18 bases between them. Per the germline V gene, CDR1 is MDHEN and CDR2 is SYDVKM. CDR3 region: CASSTRGRGMEAFF. CDR3 DNA: TGTGCCAGCAGTACTCGCGGAAGGGGGATGGAAGCTTTCTTT.

The chain recombines TRBV12-3 or TRBV12-4 with TRBJ1-2, with no clear D. V dropped 4 bases and J dropped 3 bases, with 9 bases sitting between them. This CDR3 is built from 13 residues. CDR3 nucleotide sequence: TGTGCCAGCAGTTCGGGTAGTCACTATGGCTACACCTTC. Protein product: CASSSGSHYGYTF.

This clone showed up just a few times. V and J are TRBV28 and TRBJ1-4; TRBD1 matches at 9 bases. The CDR3 runs 18 residues. Per germline, CDR1 MDHEN and CDR2 SYDVKM. The trim removed 6 bases at V and 3 bases at J, leaving 14 bases unmatched. The CDR3 DNA is TGTGCCAGCAGCGCCGGGACAGGGTACATCCAGGCTAATGAAAAACTGTTTTTT. It is translated as CASSAGTGYIQANEKLFF.

This chain joins TRBV19 and TRBJ2-5; 7 nucleotides agree with TRBD2. CDR1 and CDR2 from the germline V gene are LNHDA and SQIVND (reference sequence). The CDR3 spans 12 residues. The ends lost 11 bases at V and 5 bases at J; junction bases unmatched: 8. The CDR3 region is CASRGGSETQYF. The CDR3 DNA is TGTGCCTCCCGGGGAGGGTCGGAGACCCAGTACTTC.

This clone was recorded a few times. The chain is built from TRBV28 and TRBJ1-5; 8 positions match TRBD1. V dropped 3 bases and J dropped 6; count of bases not matched to a gene: 10. The CDR3 loop spans 16 amino acids. Germline CDR1 and CDR2: MDHEN and SYDVKM. CDR3 sequence: CASSLYDRGLGQPQHF. CDR3 DNA: TGTGCCAGCAGTTTGTACGACAGGGGCTTAGGTCAGCCCCAGCATTTT.

This chain links TRBV5-1 with TRBJ1-4, with D uncertain. The CDR3 totals 13 residues. V lost 7 bases to trimming and J lost 3 bases, with 10 bases between them. In germline, CDR1 is SGHRS, CDR2 YFSETQ. CDR3 loop: CASSGNANEKLFF. The CDR3 DNA sequence: TGCGCCAGCTCCGGTAATGCTAATGAAAAACTGTTTTTT.

The chain joins TRBV27 to TRBJ1-2; 8 positions match TRBD1. Germline V gives CDR1 MNHEY, CDR2 SMNVEV (reference sequence). CDR3 length: 15 residues. V gave up 5 bases and J gave up 0 bases; unmatched junction bases: 5. CDR3 in DNA: TGTGCCAGCAGTCCGGACAGGGATCCTAACTATGGCTACACCTTC. This codes for CASSPDRDPNYGYTF.

The chain employs TRBV29-1 and TRBJ2-3, with TRBD2 as a possible D gene (6 bases). The V end lost 0 bases, the J end lost 4 bases, and 11 bases lay between the germline ends. CDR3 length equals 14 residues. From germline, CDR1 is SQVTM and CDR2 ANQGSEA. The chain's CDR3 is CSVEDGRTSDTQYF. For the CDR3, the DNA is TGCAGCGTTGAAGATGGGAGGACTTCAGATACGCAGTATTTT.

The rearrangement joins TRBV18 to TRBJ2-1, with TRBD1 identical over 8 bases. CDR1 and CDR2 (germline): KGHSH, LQKENI. The CDR3 is 12 residues long. With V trimmed by 2 bases and J by 10 bases, 1 base remained unmatched. CDR3 coding DNA: TGTGCCAGCTCACCAAACAGGGGGGAGCAGTTCTTC. It yields the protein CASSPNRGEQFF.

V gene TRBV5-1 combines with J gene TRBJ1-6; D is perhaps TRBD1 (5 bases). The CDR3 is made up of 15 amino acids. CDR1 is SGHRS and CDR2 is YFSETQ in the germline V gene. The V and J ends lost 1 base and 5 bases respectively, with 10 bases between them. The CDR3 nucleotides are TGCGCCAGCAGCTTGTCCTCAGGGAATAATTCACCCCTCCACTTT. Amino acids: CASSLSSGNNSPLHF.